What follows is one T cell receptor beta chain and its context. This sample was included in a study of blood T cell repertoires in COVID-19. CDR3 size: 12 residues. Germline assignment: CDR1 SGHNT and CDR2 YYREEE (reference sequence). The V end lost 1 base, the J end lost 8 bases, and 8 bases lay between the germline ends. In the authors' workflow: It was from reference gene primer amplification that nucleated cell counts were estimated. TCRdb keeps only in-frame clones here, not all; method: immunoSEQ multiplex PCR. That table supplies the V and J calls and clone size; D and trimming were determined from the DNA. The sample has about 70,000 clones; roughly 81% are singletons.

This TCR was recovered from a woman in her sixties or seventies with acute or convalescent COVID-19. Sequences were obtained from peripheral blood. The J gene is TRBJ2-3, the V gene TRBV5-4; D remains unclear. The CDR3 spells CASSLFFRTQYF. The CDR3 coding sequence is TGTGCCAGCAGCTTGTTTTTCCGTACGCAGTATTTT.